The 21 T cell receptor beta chains below were found in one sample sequenced in a study of tumor and adjacent non-tumor tissue in lung cancer. The template was RNA from unsorted bulk tissue. Three rounds of nested PCR, following a modified ARM-PCR protocol, produced the TCRbeta library. TCRdb re-called the multiplex PCR reads with MiXCR, one entry per CDR3 protein. Found here are some 74,000 distinct CDR3 sequences, 72% of them singletons; the top ten hold about 9.5%. The specimen was lung tumor tissue. The receptor set was obtained from a woman in her thirties or forties with non-small cell lung cancer.

About this clonotype itself: Without the conserved terminal phenylalanine or tryptophan, this CDR3 likely stems from a read error. V and J are TRBV28 and TRBJ2-1; 12 positions match TRBD2. Looked up from germline, CDR1 is MDHEN and CDR2 is SYDVKM. The CDR3 consists of 17 residues. CDR3 residues: CASSLTTSGSSYIEQFI. CDR3 DNA sequence: TGTGCCAGTAGTTTAACGACTAGCGGGAGCTCCTACATTGAGCAGTTCATC.

Remarks on this clonotype: One end of the junction is discordant with germline, which a read error may explain. The chain recombines TRBV11-2 with TRBJ2-1; 10 nucleotides agree with TRBD2. Germline V lookup: CDR1 SGHAT, CDR2 FQNNGV. The CDR3 is made up of 16 amino acids. CDR3 amino acids: CTSSLGPLAGRNEQSF. Written as DNA, the CDR3 is TGTACCAGCAGCTTAGGGCCACTAGCGGGGCGTAATGAGCAGTCCTTC.

Remarks on this clonotype: A read error may account for a junction end that differs from germline. The chain couples TRBV29-1 to TRBJ1-2; 9 bases line up with TRBD1. Germline V gene data show CDR1 as SQVTM and CDR2 as ANQGSEA. This CDR3 is built from 14 residues. CDR3 nucleotides: TGCAGGGTTGACATCGGGACAGGGTATAATGGCTACACCTTC. This translates into CRVDIGTGYNGYTF.

This clonotype was recorded only once. At one of its ends the junction is not consistent with the germline gene, which may arise from a read error. DNA of the CDR3: TGTGCTAGCAGGATAATGGAGAACACTGAAGCTTTCTTT. Translated, it gives CASRIMENTEAFF. The V and J genes are TRBV25-1 and TRBJ1-1; no firm D call. This CDR3 is 13 amino acids long. Germline lookup yields CDR1 MGHDK and CDR2 SYGVNS.

On this clonotype: A clone one base away is much larger, so this may be a read error. The chain links TRBV28 to TRBJ1-2; D unresolved. This CDR3 comprises 13 residues. CDR1 and CDR2 from the germline V gene are MDHEN and SYDVKM. CDR3 sequence (DNA): TGTACCAGCAGTTTGATGAAAAACTATGGCTACACCTTC. The encoded protein is CTSSLMKNYGYTF.

This clonotype showed up many times. The gene calls are TRBV29-1 and TRBJ2-3, with 7 bases aligning to TRBD2. The CDR3 contains 13 residues. CDR1 and CDR2 (germline): SQVTM, ANQGSEA. V gave up 7 bases and J gave up 2 bases; unmatched junction bases: 6. The CDR3 region is CSGASGNTDTQYF. The CDR3 nucleotides read TGCAGCGGCGCTAGCGGAAACACAGATACGCAGTATTTT.

This clonotype was recorded many times. The rearrangement uses TRBV7-9 and TRBJ2-5, with D unclear. Per germline, CDR1 SEHNR and CDR2 FQNEAQ (reference sequence). Trimming took off 5 bases at V and 2 bases at J, with 3 bases between the two ends. The CDR3 runs to 11 residues. The CDR3 here is CASSPQETQYF. The CDR3 bases are TGTGCCAGCAGCCCACAAGAGACCCAGTACTTC. Using reference TRBV7-9 and TRBJ2-5 for the parts outside the CDR3, the full variable domain is DTGVSQNPRHKITKRGQNVTFRCDPISEHNRLYWYRQTLGQGPEFLTYFQNEAQLEKSRLLSDRFSAERPKGSFSTLEIQRTEQGDSAMYLCASSPQETQYFGPGTRLLVL.

Of note for this clonotype: The conserved phenylalanine or tryptophan is not found at the CDR3 terminus, so this likely reflects a read error. This sequence joins TRBV6-1 and TRBJ1-1; 9 bases match TRBD1. This CDR3 has 13 residues. J lost 8 bases, V lost 10 bases, and 11 bases had no gene match. Germline CDR1 MNHNS, CDR2 SASEGT. The CDR3 spells CANDDGQGIEAFS. CDR3 nucleotide sequence: TGTGCCAACGACGATGGACAGGGGATCGAAGCTTTCTCT.

Comments on this clonotype: A read error may produce the germline difference seen at one junction end. The rearrangement uses TRBV11-1 and TRBJ2-2, with 12 bases lining up with TRBD1. The germline CDR1 and CDR2 sequences are SGHAT and FQDESV (reference sequence). The CDR3 covers 15 residues. Here the CDR3 reads CASSKRDRGRGELFF. The CDR3 DNA is TGTGCCAGCAGCAAAAGGGACAGGGGGCGCGGGGAGCTGTTTTTC.

This clonotype was seen a single time. The chain recombines TRBV5-4 with TRBJ2-1; D remains ambiguous. The V and J ends lost 3 bases and 4 bases respectively, with 14 bases between them. The CDR3 has 15 residues. Looked up from germline, CDR1 is SGHNT and CDR2 is YYREEE (reference sequence). In DNA form, the CDR3 reads TGTGCCAGCAGCTGGGCGTATGCGCAGTACAATGAGCAGTTCTTC. Its translation: CASSWAYAQYNEQFF.

A remark on this clonotype: The junction differs from germline at one of its ends, possibly a read error. The chain has TRBV24-1 and TRBJ2-3, with a tentative D call TRBD1 (6 bases). The CDR3 sequence is 16 residues long. CDR1 and CDR2 from the germline V gene are KGHDR and SFDVKD. The CDR3 loop is CATSDSDRSRSDTQYF. The CDR3 nucleotides read TGTGCTACCAGTGACTCCGACAGGTCTAGATCAGATACGCAGTATTTT.

This sequence joins TRBV20-1 and TRBJ2-7, with 7 bases that match TRBD2. The CDR3 sequence is 15 residues long. Germline lookup yields CDR1 DFQATT and CDR2 SNEGSKA (reference sequence). V lost 1 base to trimming and J lost 3 bases; unmatched junction nucleotides: 9. CDR3 nucleotide sequence: TGCAGTGCTAGAGGATATGACGGACTAGTCTACGAGCAGTACTTC. It yields the protein CSARGYDGLVYEQYF.

Remarks on this clonotype: A read error may account for a junction end that differs from germline. The V and J genes are TRBV6-1 and TRBJ2-2; 10 nucleotides match TRBD1. Germline V gene lookup returns CDR1 MNHNS and CDR2 SASEGT. The CDR3 totals 15 residues. In DNA, the CDR3 is TGTGCCAGGAGTAGACAGGGGGCTGGCACCAGGGAGCTGTTTTTT. This gives the protein CARSRQGAGTRELFF.

The chain employs TRBV7-9 and TRBJ2-1, with D possibly TRBD2 on 5 matching bases. The CDR3 runs to 15 residues. CDR1 and CDR2 from the germline V gene are SEHNR and FQNEAQ (reference sequence). The V end was cut by 5 bases, the J end by 8 bases, with 19 bases between. In DNA form, the CDR3 reads TGTGCCAGCAGCGATGCCGGGATAGCGTCCCATGAGCAGTTCTTC. Its protein is CASSDAGIASHEQFF.

This sequence joins TRBV11-2 and TRBJ1-2; 8 bases are a match to TRBD1. CDR1 and CDR2 from the germline V gene are SGHAT and FQNNGV. This CDR3 region has 14 residues. The CDR3: CVSSLPQGADGYTF. As DNA, the CDR3 is TGTGTCAGTAGCTTGCCTCAGGGGGCCGATGGCTACACCTTC.

A word on this clonotype: A junction boundary mismatches the germline segment, possibly from a read error. This chain links TRBV6-5 with TRBJ2-7, with 7 bases that match TRBD2. The CDR3 totals 17 residues. Germline CDR1 and CDR2: MNHEY and SVGAGI. Written as DNA, the CDR3 is TGTGACAGCAGTTCCACGACTAGCAGGGCCCCTTCCTACGAGCAGTACTTC. Encoded protein: CDSSSTTSRAPSYEQYF.

The table lists this clonotype with many counts. V usage is TRBV7-8 and J usage is TRBJ1-5; 11 nucleotides line up with TRBD1. CDR1 is SGHVS, CDR2 FQNEAQ, per germline. With V trimmed by 2 bases and J by 6 bases, 3 bases remained unmatched. The CDR3 covers 15 residues. CDR3 coding DNA: TGTGCCAGCAGCTTACCCGGACAGGGGGCTCAGCCCCAGCATTTT. Translating gives CASSLPGQGAQPQHF.

The chain links TRBV29-1 to TRBJ2-1; the match to TRBD2 covers 10 bases. Germline V lookup: CDR1 SQVTM, CDR2 ANQGSEA. J was trimmed by 6 bases and V by 6 bases; bases with no gene match: 17. The CDR3 consists of 17 residues. CDR3 residues: CSVGGEAGGPVVNEQFF. Here the CDR3 DNA reads TGCAGCGTGGGAGGCGAAGCGGGAGGGCCCGTCGTCAATGAGCAGTTCTTC.

Of note for this clonotype: The junction shows a germline mismatch at one end, possibly a read error. CDR3 sequence reads: CASLGGAYNSSLHF. CDR3 in DNA: TGTGCCAGCTTAGGCGGGGCATATAATTCATCCCTCCACTTC. V gene TRBV11-2 combines with J gene TRBJ1-6; weak D call: TRBD1 (5 bases). Germline V CDR1 and CDR2: SGHAT, FQNNGV. This CDR3 has 14 residues.

This clonotype was counted at least ten times. The chain uses TRBV5-4 and TRBJ2-3; D perhaps matches TRBD2 (7 bases). The V gene lost 5 bases and the J gene lost 2 bases, with 18 bases spanning the gap. This CDR3 has 16 amino acids. CDR1 is SGHNT, CDR2 YYREEE, per germline (reference sequence). CDR3 nucleotides: TGTGCCAGCAGATCCTGGGGGGGCGCGGTCACAGATACGCAGTATTTT. Amino acids: CASRSWGGAVTDTQYF.

The sample holds many counts of this clonotype. This chain joins TRBV7-9 and TRBJ2-4; TRBD1 aligns across 7 bases. J gave up 1 base and V 5 bases, and 17 bases lay outside the gene matches. Germline CDR1 reads SEHNR; CDR2 reads FQNEAQ (reference sequence). This CDR3 contains 19 residues. The CDR3 spells CASSQGTVGIELAKNIQYF. The DNA for the CDR3 is TGTGCCAGCAGCCAAGGGACAGTCGGTATAGAACTCGCCAAAAACATTCAGTACTTC.